Listed below are T cell receptor beta chains from one sample, sequenced in a study of OX40 agonist ivuxolimab in advanced cancers. Sequenced by immunoSEQ multiplex PCR; TCRdb stores in-frame clones only, minus some. The sample has under 100,000 clones, around 93% seen once. The sequences come from CD4+ or CD8+ T cells sorted from blood, collected in a trial of the OX40 agonist ivuxolimab. The source is an adult with an advanced solid tumor such as melanoma, head and neck, liver or kidney cancer. Both conserved end residues are part of each CDR3. Rows give clone size only sometimes, using once, few, many, or a class for an expanded clone.

>TRBV7-2|once|TRBJ2-5
CASSEGGARETQYF
>TRBV2|-|TRBJ2-7
CASRVGGGYEQYF
>TRBV5-6|-|TRBJ2-5
CASRGTGQETQYF
>TRBV11-2|-|TRBJ1-6
CASGLGTYNSPLHF
>TRBV27|-|TRBJ1-2
CASSLTGNYGYTF
>TRBV9|-|TRBJ2-1
CASSVDLGSYNEQFF
>TRBV25-1|-|TRBJ2-2
CASSEGTGAGELFF
>TRBV27|-|TRBJ1-5
CASSRDRGLQPQHF
>TRBV7-9|-|TRBJ1-4
CASQARGDEKLFF
>TRBV4-3|-|TRBJ2-2
CASSQGSGGATAGELFF
>TRBV27|-|TRBJ2-1
CASSFNAITYNEQFF
>TRBV13|-|TRBJ1-1
CASAGNTEAFF
>TRBV2|-|TRBJ2-7
CASRDLSGGAYEQYF
>TRBV27|-|TRBJ1-5
CASSLGTGGVQPQHF
>TRBV30|-|TRBJ1-1
CAWGDLEAFF
>TRBV7-3|-|TRBJ1-2
CASSPPRDGYTF
>TRBV4-1|-|TRBJ2-7
CASSQDLAFPLEQYF
>TRBV7-9|-|TRBJ1-1
CASSLVEREAFF
>TRBV19|-|TRBJ2-7
CASGSGVSYEQYF
>TRBV9|-|TRBJ2-2
CASSVVEGTTGELFF
>TRBV9|-|TRBJ2-3
CASSPRGLSTDTQYF
>TRBV9|-|TRBJ1-1
CASSDPREGPSPKAFF
>TRBV18|-|TRBJ2-3
CASSPPEGYSSTDTQYF
>TRBV19|-|TRBJ1-5
CASTLLPEGHQPQHF
>TRBV18|-|TRBJ1-1
CASSPQVLNTEAFF
>TRBV9|-|TRBJ2-1
CASSAGGAGYNEQFF
>TRBV5-4|-|TRBJ2-3
CASSLAGGGLFLGDTQYF
>TRBV6-1|-|TRBJ1-3
CASSESGFSGNTIYF
>TRBV2|-|TRBJ1-2
CASSELVGASGYTF
>TRBV4-1|-|TRBJ1-2
CASSQDETGNYGYTF
>TRBV7-9|-|TRBJ2-3
CASSLTGPTSTDTQYF
>TRBV19|-|TRBJ2-5
CASSVWTTGGETQYF
>TRBV6-1|-|TRBJ2-1
CASSKAGGAYNEQFF
>TRBV27|-|TRBJ2-3
CASSLLGFSSTDTQYF
>TRBV19|few|TRBJ1-1
CASSIGAVTEAFF
>TRBV7-9|-|TRBJ1-5
CASSFGQGYQPQHF
>TRBV5-3|-|TRBJ1-5
CARSPTGQVNQPQHF
>TRBV4-3|-|TRBJ1-4
CASSQDRGSEKLFF
>TRBV27|-|TRBJ2-7
CASSFFLPQTGDEQYF
>TRBV27|-|TRBJ2-1
CASSNLAGGLNEQFF
>TRBV7-6|-|TRBJ1-5
CASSETRIQPQHF
>TRBV30|-|TRBJ1-1
CAWGSMGNTEAFF
>TRBV4-1|-|TRBJ1-3
CASSYKLTSGNTIYF
>TRBV2|-|TRBJ2-7
CASITGQASGEQYF
>TRBV2|-|TRBJ1-3
CASSSTGTGMYSGNTIYF
>TRBV7-9|-|TRBJ1-5
CASSSTLPGQGAGQPQHF
>TRBV7-6|-|TRBJ2-1
CASSSDLSGGLYNEQFF
>TRBV16|-|TRBJ1-1
CASSQNLRKGKSTEAFF
>TRBV9|-|TRBJ2-7
CASSGRAGTYEQYF
>TRBV5-6|-|TRBJ2-7
CASSLGVSYEQYF
>TRBV27|-|TRBJ1-1
CASEVGGRRTEAFF
>TRBV4-1|-|TRBJ2-1
CASSQAPGYNEQFF
>TRBV5-6|-|TRBJ2-1
CASGAGTANEQFF